This T cell receptor beta chain was sequenced in a study of blood T cell repertoires in COVID-19. Original analysis: It was from reference gene primer amplification that nucleated cell counts were estimated. Profiled with immunoSEQ multiplex PCR; TCRdb holds only in-frame clones, not every one. D and trimming were read from the DNA, whereas the V and J calls and clone size are those reported in that table. The sample lists about 300,000 clones, over 75% occurring once. The V and J ends lost 6 bases and 7 bases respectively, with 12 bases between them. Germline V lookup: CDR1 MRHNA, CDR2 SNTAGT. The CDR3 consists of 13 residues.

The receptor's source is a woman in her twenties or thirties who had recovered from COVID-19. The rearrangement uses TRBV6-4 and TRBJ1-4; no clear D. Sequencing input: PBMCs or T cells enriched from blood (not recorded which). The DNA for the CDR3 is TGTGCCAGCAGCGAGGAGATGGGTGAAAAACTGTTTTTT. Translated: CASSEEMGEKLFF.